A selection of T cell receptor beta chains follows, all from one sample in a study of OX40 agonist ivuxolimab in advanced cancers. TCRdb's table, derived via immunoSEQ multiplex PCR, lists solely in-frame clones and lacks some. Of 70,000 to 100,000 clones listed, roughly 80% were seen once; the top ten hold more than 0.95%. The source material was CD4+ or CD8+ T cells sorted from blood, sampled in a trial of the OX40 agonist ivuxolimab. These receptors were taken from an adult with an advanced solid tumor such as melanoma, head and neck, liver or kidney cancer. Both conserved end residues are part of each CDR3. A D gene is named only where the DNA matches it firmly. Clone sizes are given selectively: once, few, many, or a class where the clone is expanded.

>TRBJ1-1|-|TRBV5-1|-
CASSLATTNTEAFF
TGCGCCAGCAGCTTGGCGACGACCAACACTGAAGCTTTCTTT
>TRBJ2-3|-|TRBV7-2|-
CASSLVPGRGTDTQYF
TGTGCCAGCAGCTTGGTCCCAGGGCGGGGAACAGATACGCAGTATTTT
>TRBJ2-3|-|TRBV5-6|-
CASSVDRPDTQYF
TGTGCCAGCAGCGTCGACAGGCCCGATACGCAGTATTTT
>TRBJ2-2|TRBD2|TRBV10-1|-
CASMHKRRITSGGKTGELFF
TGCGCCAGCATGCATAAGAGAAGGATTACTAGCGGGGGGAAAACCGGGGAGCTGTTTTTT
>TRBJ2-3|TRBD1|TRBV30|once
CAWSAGQGAADTQYF
TGTGCCTGGAGTGCGGGACAGGGGGCCGCAGATACGCAGTATTTT
>TRBJ1-6|-|TRBV7-2|-
CASSRPTGPNSPLHF
TGTGCCAGCAGCCGACCGACAGGCCCCAATTCACCCCTCCACTTT
>TRBJ2-7|-|TRBV6-5|-
CASSSPRGYEQYF
TGTGCCAGCAGTTCCCCAAGGGGCTACGAGCAGTACTTC
>TRBJ1-2|TRBD1|TRBV4-1|-
CASSQESGGAGNYGYTF
TGCGCCAGCAGCCAAGAGTCAGGGGGGGCAGGGAACTATGGCTACACCTTC
>TRBJ2-3|-|TRBV18|-
CASSPSAPDTQYF
TGTGCCAGCTCACCATCGGCTCCAGATACGCAGTATTTT
>TRBJ2-7|-|TRBV4-3|once
CASSHRTDTYEQYF
TGCGCCAGCAGCCACCGGACAGATACCTACGAGCAGTACTTC
>TRBJ1-1|-|TRBV28|-
CASSSSGGAQTEAFF
TGTGCCAGCAGTTCGTCTGGAGGGGCGCAAACTGAAGCTTTCTTT
>TRBJ1-1|-|TRBV18|-
CASSPRGGTGTTEAFF
TGTGCCAGCTCACCGAGGGGAGGGACGGGAACCACTGAAGCTTTCTTT
>TRBJ1-1|-|TRBV30|-
CAWSVSGVDEAFF
TGTGCCTGGAGTGTATCAGGGGTGGATGAAGCTTTCTTT
>TRBJ2-7|-|TRBV18|-
CASSPAAGDEQYF
TGTGCCAGCTCACCTGCCGCCGGGGACGAGCAGTACTTC
>TRBJ1-2|TRBD1|TRBV2|few
CASSRTGSYGYTF
TGTGCCAGCAGCCGGACAGGATCCTATGGCTACACCTTC
>TRBJ2-3|-|TRBV29-1|-
CSVSQSGVEDTQYF
TGCAGCGTTTCTCAGAGCGGAGTAGAGGATACGCAGTATTTT
>TRBJ2-1|-|TRBV11-2|-
CASSHERNEQFF
TGTGCCAGCAGCCACGAGCGGAATGAGCAGTTCTTC
>TRBJ1-3|TRBD1|TRBV7-9|few
CASSRQGRDSGNTIYF
TGTGCCAGCAGCCGACAGGGTAGGGACTCTGGAAACACCATATATTTT
>TRBJ1-5|-|TRBV6-1|-
CASSELNQPQHF
TGTGCCAGCAGTGAACTGAATCAGCCCCAGCATTTT
>TRBJ1-1|-|TRBV6-6|-
CASSQPLNTEAFF
TGTGCCAGCAGCCAACCTTTGAACACTGAAGCTTTCTTT
>TRBJ2-3|-|TRBV11-2|-
CASSLVGRSTDTQYF
TGTGCCAGCAGCTTAGTCGGGCGTAGCACAGATACGCAGTATTTT
>TRBJ1-3|-|TRBV10-3|-
CAISDRGPGNTIYF
TGTGCCATCAGTGACCGAGGACCTGGAAACACCATATATTTT
>TRBJ1-4|-|TRBV6-6|once
CASGGRPDGEKLFF
TGTGCCAGCGGCGGCCGCCCGGATGGTGAAAAACTGTTTTTT
>TRBJ1-3|-|TRBV30|-
CAWSGSSGNTIYF
TGTGCCTGGAGTGGAAGCTCTGGAAACACCATATATTTT
>TRBJ2-3|TRBD2|TRBV9|few
CASSVGSSGEGTDTQYF
TGTGCCAGCAGCGTAGGATCCAGCGGGGAAGGCACAGATACGCAGTATTTT
>TRBJ2-7|TRBD1|TRBV2|-
CASSEDKQGWAYEQYF
TGTGCCAGCAGTGAGGATAAACAGGGGTGGGCCTACGAGCAGTACTTC